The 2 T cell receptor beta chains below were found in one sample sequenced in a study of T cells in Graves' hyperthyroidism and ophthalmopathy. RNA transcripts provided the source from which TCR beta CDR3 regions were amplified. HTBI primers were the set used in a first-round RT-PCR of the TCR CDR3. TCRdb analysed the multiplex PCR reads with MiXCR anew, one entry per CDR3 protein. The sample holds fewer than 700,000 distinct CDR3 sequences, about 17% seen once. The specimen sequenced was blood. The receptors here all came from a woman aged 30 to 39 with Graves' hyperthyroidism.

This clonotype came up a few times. CDR3 loop: CAWSGGTGFGEQYF. CDR3 in DNA: TGTGCCTGGAGTGGAGGGACAGGGTTCGGCGAGCAGTACTTC. The gene calls are TRBV30 and TRBJ2-7; TRBD1 aligns across 9 bases. Germline V lookup: CDR1 GTSNPN, CDR2 SVGIG (reference sequence). The V gene end was trimmed by 1 base and the J gene end by 6 bases; junction bases not matched to a gene: 7. The CDR3 loop spans 14 amino acids.

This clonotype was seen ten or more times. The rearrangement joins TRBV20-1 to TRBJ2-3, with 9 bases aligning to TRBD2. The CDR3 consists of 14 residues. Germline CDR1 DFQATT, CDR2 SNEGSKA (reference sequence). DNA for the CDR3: TGCAGCCAATTAGCGGGAGACGGCACAGATACGCAGTATTTT. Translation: CSQLAGDGTDTQYF.